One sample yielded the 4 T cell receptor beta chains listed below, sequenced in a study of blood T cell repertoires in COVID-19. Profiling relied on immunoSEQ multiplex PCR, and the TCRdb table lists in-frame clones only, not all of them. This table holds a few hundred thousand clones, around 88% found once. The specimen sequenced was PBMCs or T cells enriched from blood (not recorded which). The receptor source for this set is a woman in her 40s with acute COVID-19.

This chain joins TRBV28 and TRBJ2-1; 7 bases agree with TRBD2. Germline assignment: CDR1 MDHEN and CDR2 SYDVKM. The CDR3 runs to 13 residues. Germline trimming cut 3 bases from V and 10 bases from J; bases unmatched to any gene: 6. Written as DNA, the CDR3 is TGTGCCAGCAGTTTCCCTCTTAGCGGGGAGCAGTTCTTC. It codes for CASSFPLSGEQFF.

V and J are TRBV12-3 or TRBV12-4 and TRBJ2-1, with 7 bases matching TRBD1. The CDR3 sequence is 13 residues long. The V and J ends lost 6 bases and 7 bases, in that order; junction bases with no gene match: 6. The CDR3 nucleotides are TGTGCCAGCAGCCCCGCCAGGGGGAATGAGCAGTTCTTC. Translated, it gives CASSPARGNEQFF.

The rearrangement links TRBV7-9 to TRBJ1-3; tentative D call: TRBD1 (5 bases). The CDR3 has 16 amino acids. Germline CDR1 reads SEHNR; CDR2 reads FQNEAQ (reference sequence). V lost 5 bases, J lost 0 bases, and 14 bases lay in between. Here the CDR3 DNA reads TGTGCCAGCAGCCTCATGGGACTGTACTCTGGAAACACCATATATTTT. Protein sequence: CASSLMGLYSGNTIYF.

The CDR3 DNA reads TGTGCCAGCGGCCCGACAGGGAGACGCAATGAAAAACTGTTTTTT. Translated: CASGPTGRRNEKLFF. The chain carries TRBV27 and TRBJ1-4; the match to TRBD1 covers 7 bases. The germline V gene encodes CDR1 MNHEY and CDR2 SMNVEV (reference sequence). Germline trimming cut 8 bases from V and 5 bases from J; bases unmatched to any gene: 11. CDR3 length: 15 residues.